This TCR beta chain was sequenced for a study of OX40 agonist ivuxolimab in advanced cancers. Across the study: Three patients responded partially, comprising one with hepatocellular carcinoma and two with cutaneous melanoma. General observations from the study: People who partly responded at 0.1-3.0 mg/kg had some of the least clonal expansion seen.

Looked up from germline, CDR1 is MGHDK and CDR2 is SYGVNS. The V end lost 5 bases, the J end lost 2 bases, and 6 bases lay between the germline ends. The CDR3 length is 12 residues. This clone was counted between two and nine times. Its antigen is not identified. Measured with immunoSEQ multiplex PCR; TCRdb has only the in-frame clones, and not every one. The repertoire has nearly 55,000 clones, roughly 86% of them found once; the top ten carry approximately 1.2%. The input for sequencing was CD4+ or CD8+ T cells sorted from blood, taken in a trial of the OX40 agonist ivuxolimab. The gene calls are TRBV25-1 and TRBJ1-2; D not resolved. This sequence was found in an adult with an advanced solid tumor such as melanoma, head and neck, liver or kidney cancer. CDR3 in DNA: TGTGCCAGCAGTTACATAAACTATGGCTACACCTTC. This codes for CASSYINYGYTF.